The clone carrying this T cell receptor (beta chain) was seen a few times. Its antigen is not identified. Germline V gene sequence: CDR1 DFQATT, CDR2 SNEGSKA (reference sequence). V lost 1 base and J lost 2, with 12 bases in between. The CDR3 is 15 amino acids. Treatment meaning: roughly 10-day PBMC culture with coronavirus spike peptide pools or control peptides (ViraFEST assay). The sample belongs to a study of vaccination and CD4 T cells after COVID-19. Sequenced with the Oncomine TCR Beta short-read assay was DNA taken from cultured CD4+ T cells. TCRdb reprocessed the PCR reads via MiXCR and lists one record per CDR3 protein. Of 14,000 or so distinct CDR3 sequences detected, around half appear once; the ten largest clones hold around 9.3%.

Sequencing used CD4+ T cells from blood, cultured in vitro, obtained before SARS-CoV-2 vaccination. This clonotype originated in a human donor who had recovered from COVID-19. This sequence joins TRBV20-1 and TRBJ1-5; D may be TRBD1 (5 bases). This chain's CDR3 is CSARVGAGGNQPQHF. The CDR3 nucleotides are TGCAGTGCTAGAGTCGGGGCGGGAGGCAATCAGCCCCAGCATTTT.